This T cell receptor (delta chain) is from a study of gamma delta lymphoproliferative disorders and STAT genes (dated by TCRdb to the late 2010s). In the study overall: Among the 9 sequenced Tgammadelta LGLL patients, 4 had symptomatic disease and 5 had an indolent course. The LymphoTrack Dx TCRG Assay was used to prepare gamma-chain libraries from at least 50 ng of genomic DNA. Delta-chain libraries followed the EuroClonality-NGS working group standard operating procedure, because no corresponding Invivoscribe delta assay was available. The study profiled TCR gamma and delta CDR3 repertoires by deep sequencing in Tgammadelta lymphoproliferative disease patients and healthy controls, within a larger immunophenotypic and STAT-mutation study. The TCR-sequenced pilot group comprised several Tgammadelta large granular lymphocyte leukemia patients and a couple of hepatosplenic T-cell lymphoma patients. Two gamma-chain samples and all delta-chain samples were sequenced twice to confirm results. The study at large found these results: The authors noted that NGS specificity may be reduced at low frequencies, so the public or private nature of leukemic clones needs confirmation. Leukemic cells were skewed toward terminal effectors, whereas control T cells likely spanned varied maturation stages, a difference potentially limiting comparisons between patients and controls. When whole repertoires were clustered, gamma repertoires from patients formed a group apart from those of healthy controls, but delta repertoires showed no separation between the groups. Vgamma9-JgammaP and Vdelta2-Ddelta3-Jdelta1 rearrangements dominated major clones in indolent patients but were absent in symptomatic patients, who used less common gene combinations. Nearly all major patient gamma and delta clonotypes were public, shared with at least one healthy donor; only two gamma clonotypes were private to disease.

In regard to this clone: Its antigen target is currently unknown. The TCRdb protein, from a much larger clone, departs from this DNA's translation at residue 6, likely by read error; the protein shown derives from the DNA.

Both library preparation methods relied on multiplex PCR with primers aimed at conserved V and J regions of the TCR genes. Amplicons were purified, pooled and sequenced on an Illumina MiSeq platform. The authors processed their data as follows. V(D)J alignment, clonotype assembly and translation were done with MiXCR, while functionality assessment and CDR3 repertoire analyses were done with VDJtools. The IMGT definition of CDR3 was applied, and only productive sequences using functional genes were analyzed, with ORF genes and pseudogenes left out. A custom Python script was used to look across all patients and controls for identical amino acid CDR3s belonging to major clonotypes, meaning those with a frequency of >=5%. A one-sided non-parametric Wilcoxon test was used to compare clonotype frequencies between patients and controls. Clone calls in TCRdb were regenerated from the public reads with CATT, after which identical DNA sequences shared one row. It is TCRdb's table, rather than the study itself, that gives the V and J calls and clone size. The sample table lists 550 to 800 delta-chain clones, around 5.1% of them with a count of one. The ten biggest clones cover less than 95% of the sample.

For both patients and controls, peripheral blood mononuclear cells were isolated, and the genomic DNA from these cells was used for TCR sequencing. The median age of the sequenced patients was approximately 63 years, and the group included about five males and roughly 6 females. Patients were recruited at a single hematology unit in Padova, Italy, and were reclassified according to 2017 WHO criteria for T-LGLL or HSTCL. All patient samples were collected while patients were either off therapy or before therapy. The germline V end is reduced by 2 bases and the J end by 3 bases; junction bases left unmatched: 14. From cysteine to phenylalanine, the CDR3 is 19 amino acids long. Only the CDR3 portion is preserved as DNA: 57 bases, with reading frame beginning at the first base. Sequences GEAIGNYY (CDR1) and EKD (CDR2) are obtained from the germline V gene.

In this chain, TRDV2 is recombined with TRDJ1; TRDD3 agrees with 13 junctional bases. The sequenced sample was blood. The receptor was isolated from a human donor with gamma-delta T-cell large granular lymphocyte leukemia. The nucleotide sequence reads TGTGCCTGTGACAGGTTTACTGGGGGATACGCTAAGGGGTCCGATAAACTCATCTTT. Its translation is CACDRFTGGYAKGSDKLIF.